This TCR beta chain was observed in a study of control samples from healthy donors and cancer patients. Sequencing was performed with immunoSEQ multiplex PCR; in TCRdb, only in-frame clones are kept and a portion is missing. The data contain around 100,000 clones, 80% to 95% of them singletons. Looked up from germline, CDR1 is SSHAT and CDR2 is FNYEAQ (reference sequence). The CDR3 covers 14 residues. On this clone itself: A junction end diverges from the germline sequence, so it may reflect a read error.

This TCR derives from a human donor in good health. The donor label of this sample is uncertain. Source material: blood. The V gene is TRBV7-7, the J gene TRBJ2-1, with D tentatively TRBD2 (6 bases). CDR3 sequence: CASSLEGRGYEQFF. The CDR3 DNA sequence: TGTGCTAGCAGCTTAGAGGGTCGGGGGTACGAGCAGTTCTTC.